These 20 T cell receptor beta chains came from one sample sequenced in a study of cytomegalovirus exposure and HLA in healthy donors. PCR amplification relied on 60 Vbeta primers (plus 13 Jbeta primers). The data were produced by immunoSEQ multiplex PCR, yet TCRdb's version contains in-frame clones alone and is incomplete. Of 110,000 to 150,000 clones listed, around 10% are singletons. Input material: PBMCs. All receptors come from a man aged 50-59 years in good health and CMV-seronegative.

This sequence joins TRBV4-2 and TRBJ2-7, with 12 bases that match TRBD2. This CDR3 comprises 18 residues. Germline V gives CDR1 LGHNA, CDR2 YNFKEQ. The V and J ends lost 0 bases and 6 bases, in that order; junction bases with no gene match: 12. The chain's CDR3 is CASSQDSSSGGEVSEQYF. CDR3 in DNA: TGTGCCAGCAGCCAAGATTCTTCTAGCGGGGGGGAAGTGAGCGAGCAGTACTTC.

J is TRBJ2-7 and V is TRBV9; TRBD1 agrees at 8 bases. Trimming removed 4 bases from V and 11 bases from J; junction bases left unmatched: 11. This CDR3 is 13 amino acids long. Germline V gives CDR1 SGDLS, CDR2 YYNGEE. CDR3 loop: CASSPGQGAGKYF. The CDR3 DNA sequence: TGTGCCAGCAGCCCCGGGCAGGGGGCGGGAAAGTACTTC.

The rearrangement links TRBV6-4 to TRBJ2-1; TRBD2 matches at 12 bases. Losses at the gene ends were 3 bases for V and 6 bases for J; bases not matched to a gene: 9. CDR1 MRHNA and CDR2 SNTAGT come from the germline V gene. The CDR3 contains 17 residues. The CDR3, as DNA: TGTGCCAGCAGTGAACTAGCGGGAGGAGAAGGGGGCAATGAGCAGTTCTTC. This translates into CASSELAGGEGGNEQFF.

This chain joins TRBV5-4 and TRBJ2-7; D may be TRBD1 (6 bases). Between the trimmed V and J ends, which lost 2 bases and 6 bases, there was a span of 21 bases. Germline lookup yields CDR1 SGHNT and CDR2 YYREEE (reference sequence). CDR3 size: 16 residues. CDR3 amino acids: CASSLSTGFGLGEQYF. The CDR3 coding sequence is TGTGCCAGCAGCTTATCCACAGGGTTCGGTTTGGGCGAGCAGTACTTC.

The genes are TRBV5-8 and TRBJ1-2, with D perhaps TRBD1 (5 bases). The V end lost 4 bases, the J end lost 4 bases, and 14 bases lay between the germline ends. The CDR3 loop spans 14 amino acids. The germline CDR1 and CDR2 sequences are SGHTS and YDEGEE. Here the CDR3 reads CASSVDGGSYGYTF. The CDR3 nucleotides are TGTGCCAGCAGCGTGGACGGGGGGTCCTATGGCTACACCTTC.

The rearrangement uses TRBV20-1 and TRBJ1-2; possibly TRBD1 for D (6 bases). The germline V gene has CDR1 DFQATT and CDR2 SNEGSKA (reference sequence). The CDR3 is 9 residues long. V was trimmed by 6 bases and J by 8 bases, leaving 7 bases between them. The chain's CDR3 is CSAGTGYTF. The CDR3 DNA sequence: TGCAGTGCCGGGACAGGCTACACCTTC.

This clone has more than one count but fewer than ten. The chain joins TRBV4-2 to TRBJ2-4, with 11 bases lining up with TRBD2. Germline V gene sequence: CDR1 LGHNA, CDR2 YNFKEQ. The CDR3 length is 18 residues. J was trimmed by 0 bases and V by 3 bases; bases with no gene match: 7. The CDR3 DNA reads as TGTGCCAGCAGCCACTTTAGCGGGGGGGAGCTAGCCAAAAACATTCAGTACTTC. It specifies CASSHFSGGELAKNIQYF.

The chain couples TRBV19 to TRBJ2-5, with D possibly TRBD1 on 6 matching bases. Trimming stripped 4 bases from V and 1 base from J, with 16 bases between. The CDR3 length is 16 residues. Germline assignment: CDR1 LNHDA and CDR2 SQIVND (reference sequence). The CDR3 DNA is TGTGCCAGTAGTACGGGACACCCGTTTAGCCAAGAGACCCAGTACTTC. This translates into CASSTGHPFSQETQYF.

This clone occurred a few times. The chain employs TRBV6-4 and TRBJ2-1; D might be TRBD1 (6 bases). V lost 2 bases and J 8 bases, leaving 10 bases between the germline ends. Germline CDR1 is MRHNA and CDR2 is SNTAGT. The CDR3 is 13 residues long. The CDR3 sequence: CASSDDGQYEQFF. For the CDR3, the DNA is TGTGCCAGCAGTGACGACGGACAGTATGAGCAGTTCTTC.

The V gene is TRBV18, the J gene TRBJ2-7; tentative D call: TRBD2 (6 bases). CDR3 length: 13 residues. Trimming stripped 6 bases from V and 3 bases from J, with 12 bases between. The germline V gene has CDR1 KGHSH and CDR2 LQKENI. CDR3 in amino acids: CASSPGLRYEQYF. The CDR3 nucleotides read TGTGCCAGCTCTCCCGGACTACGCTACGAGCAGTACTTC.

This clone occurred a few times. The V gene is TRBV6-1, the J gene TRBJ2-5; D gene uncertain. The V end was cut by 2 bases, the J end by 0 bases, with 10 bases between. The CDR3 sequence is 15 residues long. Germline CDR1 is MNHNS and CDR2 is SASEGT. The CDR3: CASSEISADQETQYF. In DNA form, the CDR3 reads TGTGCCAGCAGTGAAATCTCGGCGGACCAAGAGACCCAGTACTTC.

In its sample, this clone was seen a few times. This chain links TRBV2 with TRBJ2-5; D possibly corresponds to TRBD1 (7 bases). The CDR3 sequence is 14 residues long. V shed 0 bases and J shed 10 bases, with 15 bases lying between them. Germline V gene data show CDR1 as SNHLY and CDR2 as FYNNEI. DNA for the CDR3: TGTGCCAGCAGTGAAGCGCTAGGGGGCGGGGTCCAGTACTTC. Encoded protein: CASSEALGGGVQYF.

This clone has more than one count but fewer than ten. The gene calls are TRBV5-1 and TRBJ1-1, with D possibly TRBD1 on 5 matching bases. The V end lost 7 bases, the J end lost 0 bases, and 10 bases lay between the germline ends. Germline values: CDR1 SGHRS, CDR2 YFSETQ. This CDR3 is built from 13 residues. The CDR3 here is CASGAGLNTEAFF. The CDR3 nucleotides read TGCGCCAGCGGGGCAGGGCTGAACACTGAAGCTTTCTTT.

This clone has only a few counts. The rearrangement uses TRBV10-1 and TRBJ2-7; 10 nucleotides line up with TRBD1. This CDR3 has 14 amino acids. CDR1 WNHNN and CDR2 SYGVQD come from the germline V gene (reference sequence). V lost 2 bases to trimming and J lost 3 bases; unmatched junction nucleotides: 1. This CDR3 is CASSEGTGVYEQYF. The CDR3 DNA sequence: TGCGCCAGCAGTGAGGGGACAGGGGTCTACGAGCAGTACTTC.

The V call is TRBV11-3, the J call TRBJ2-1; 7 positions agree with TRBD2. This CDR3 has 14 amino acids. Per the germline V gene, CDR1 is SGHNT and CDR2 is YENEEA. Losses at the gene ends were 4 bases for V and 10 bases for J; bases not matched to a gene: 10. The CDR3 region has the DNA TGTGCCAGCAGCTCCCTACTAGCGAAAGACGAGCAGTTCTTC. This translates into CASSSLLAKDEQFF.

This clone turned up a few times. The chain carries TRBV19 and TRBJ2-1; 11 bases are shared with TRBD2. The CDR3 contains 15 residues. V shed 6 bases and J 5 bases; nucleotides not matched to a gene: 6. Germline CDR1 and CDR2: LNHDA and SQIVND (reference sequence). CDR3 sequence reads: CASRLAGVKHNEQFF. CDR3 sequence (DNA): TGTGCCAGTAGACTAGCGGGAGTTAAACACAATGAGCAGTTCTTC.

The chain is built from TRBV2 and TRBJ2-2; tentatively, D is TRBD2 (7 bases). Deletions cut 5 bases from V and 5 bases from J, with 15 bases between. The CDR3 extends over 15 amino acids. The germline gives CDR1 SNHLY, CDR2 FYNNEI. The CDR3 is CASSLRGGRTGELFF. The CDR3 nucleotides are TGTGCCAGCAGTCTAAGGGGGGGCAGGACCGGGGAGCTGTTTTTT. The full variable domain, its missing parts supplied by reference TRBV2 and TRBJ2-2, is EPEVTQTPSHQVTQMGQEVILRCVPISNHLYFYWYRQILGQKVEFLVSFYNNEISEKSEIFDDQFSVERPDGSNFTLKIRSTKLEDSAMYFCASSLRGGRTGELFFGEGSRLTVL.

V gene TRBV28 combines with J gene TRBJ2-5, with D maybe TRBD2 (5 bases). The length of the CDR3 is 16 residues. Germline V CDR1 and CDR2: MDHEN, SYDVKM. V gave up 7 bases and J gave up 2 bases, with 20 bases separating them. Here the CDR3 reads CASTPGGGGRQETQYF. The CDR3 nucleotides read TGTGCCAGCACCCCGGGTGGAGGCGGGCGGCAAGAGACCCAGTACTTC.

The V gene is TRBV5-4, the J gene TRBJ1-6, with 8 bases aligning to TRBD1. Germline V gene data show CDR1 as SGHNT and CDR2 as YYREEE (reference sequence). After removal of 5 bases from V and 7 bases from J, the junction contained 8 bases not matched to a gene. The CDR3 has 15 amino acids. The CDR3 loop reads CASSDRGVWNSPLHF. The CDR3 nucleotides read TGTGCCAGCAGTGACAGGGGTGTATGGAATTCACCCCTCCACTTT. Full variable domain (outside the CDR3, taken from reference TRBV5-4 and TRBJ1-6): ETGVTQSPTHLIKTRGQQVTLRCSSQSGHNTVSWYQQALGQGPQFIFQYYREEENGRGNFPPRFSGLQFPNYSSELNVNALELDDSALYLCASSDRGVWNSPLHFGNGTRLTVT.

The chain recombines TRBV7-9 with TRBJ2-1, with D tentatively TRBD1 (5 bases). The CDR3 covers 15 residues. Trimming removed 5 bases at V and 0 bases at J, with 11 bases between. Germline CDR1 is SEHNR and CDR2 is FQNEAQ (reference sequence). The CDR3 region is CASSITGSSYNEQFF. CDR3 DNA: TGTGCCAGCAGCATCACAGGTAGCTCCTACAATGAGCAGTTCTTC.